Below are 9 T cell receptor beta chains sequenced from a single sample in a study of T-cell memory formation after mild COVID-19. TCRdb reanalysed the 5' RACE reads using MiXCR and keeps one entry per CDR3 protein. The sample has fewer than 650,000 distinct CDR3 sequences; less than 25% are singletons. The sequenced sample consisted of PBMCs or a T cell subset sorted from them (not recorded which). Receptors were obtained from an adult woman who had mild COVID-19 (a few samples of this study predate the infection). Cell type and time point are not known.

The sample holds one count of this clonotype. The V gene is TRBV3-1, the J gene TRBJ1-1; D not resolved. The V end lost 4 bases, the J end lost 4 bases, and 16 bases lay between the germline ends. CDR1 LGHDT and CDR2 YNNKEL come from the germline V gene (reference sequence). The CDR3 runs 15 residues. CDR3 sequence (DNA): TGTGCCAGCAGCCCTTGGGCGGGCACGGGCACTGAAGCTTTCTTT. This encodes CASSPWAGTGTEAFF.

This clonotype came up a few times. The V gene is TRBV12-3 or TRBV12-4, the J gene TRBJ1-1; the D gene is possibly TRBD1 (5 bases). Trimming removed 9 bases from V and 10 bases from J, with 21 bases in between. The CDR3 is made up of 13 amino acids. The chain's CDR3 is CASSIQARDRAFF. The CDR3 DNA reads TGTGCCAGTAGTATCCAGGCCAGGGACCGAGCTTTCTTT.

This clonotype was seen more than once but under ten times. The rearrangement links TRBV12-3 or TRBV12-4 to TRBJ2-3, with TRBD2 identical over 10 bases. The CDR3 sequence is 12 residues long. Losses at the gene ends were 6 bases for V and 14 bases for J; bases not matched to a gene: 8. CDR3 loop: CASSPSGRAPYF. The CDR3 DNA reads as TGTGCCAGCAGCCCCAGCGGGAGGGCCCCGTATTTT.

The gene calls are TRBV5-5 and TRBJ2-3; 10 nucleotides match TRBD1. This CDR3 has 16 residues. After removal of 5 bases from V and 4 bases from J, the junction contained 10 bases not matched to a gene. CDR1 is SGHKS and CDR2 is YYEKEE in the germline V gene (reference sequence). The CDR3 DNA reads as TGTGCCAGCAGGACGGGACAGGGGACGAGGGCAGATACGCAGTATTTT. Translating gives CASRTGQGTRADTQYF.

This clonotype was observed a handful of times. The J gene is TRBJ2-6, the V gene TRBV7-9; D not resolved. Trimming left V 1 base short and J 0 bases short, with 10 bases between. The CDR3 has 17 amino acids. Germline lookup yields CDR1 SEHNR and CDR2 FQNEAQ (reference sequence). For the CDR3, the DNA is TGTGCCAGCAGCTTAGGCTTCACCTTCTCTGGGGCCAACGTCCTGACTTTC. Translation: CASSLGFTFSGANVLTF.

This clonotype was detected only a few times. V and J are TRBV7-3 and TRBJ1-2; 8 nucleotides match TRBD1. V was clipped by 5 bases and J by 8 bases; unmatched bases: 4. The germline V gene has CDR1 SGHTA and CDR2 FQGTGA. The CDR3 sequence is 12 residues long. CDR3 in DNA: TGTGCCAGCAGCCCGACAGGGGAAGGCTACACCTTC. Amino acids: CASSPTGEGYTF.

The rearrangement uses TRBV9 and TRBJ1-4; D is unresolved. Trimming pared 0 bases from V and 0 bases from J, leaving 15 bases between. The CDR3 is made up of 18 amino acids. Germline CDR1 and CDR2: SGDLS and YYNGEE. The CDR3 nucleotides are TGTGCCAGCAGCGTAGCCACCCCAACGCGAACAACTAATGAAAAACTGTTTTTT. Translation gives CASSVATPTRTTNEKLFF.

The sample holds a few counts of this clonotype. V gene TRBV6-5 combines with J gene TRBJ1-1; D not resolved. The CDR3 length is 14 residues. Germline V gene lookup returns CDR1 MNHEY and CDR2 SVGAGI. Trimming took off 8 bases at V and 1 base at J, with 14 bases between the two ends. CDR3 in amino acids: CASSITAGNTEAFF. The CDR3 bases are TGTGCCAGCTCCATCACGGCGGGGAACACTGAAGCTTTCTTT.

This clonotype has only a few counts. The chain recombines TRBV5-1 with TRBJ2-5; 7 bases are shared with TRBD2. J was trimmed by 2 bases and V by 5 bases; bases with no gene match: 9. Germline V gene sequence: CDR1 SGHRS, CDR2 YFSETQ. The CDR3 sequence is 15 residues long. CDR3 DNA sequence: TGCGCCAGCAGGAGCAGCGGGGCGGGACAAGAGACCCAGTACTTC. Amino acid sequence: CASRSSGAGQETQYF.